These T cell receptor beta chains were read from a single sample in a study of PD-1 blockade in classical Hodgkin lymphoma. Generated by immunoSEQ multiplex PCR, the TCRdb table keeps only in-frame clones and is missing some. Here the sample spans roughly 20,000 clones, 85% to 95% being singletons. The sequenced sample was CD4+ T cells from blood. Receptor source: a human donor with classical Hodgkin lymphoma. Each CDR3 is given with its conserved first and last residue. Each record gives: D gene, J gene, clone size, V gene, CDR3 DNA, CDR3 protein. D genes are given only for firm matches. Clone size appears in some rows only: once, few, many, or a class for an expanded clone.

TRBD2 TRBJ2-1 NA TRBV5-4 TGTGCCAGCAGCTTGGCCGGGGGGACCTATAATGATGGGCAGTTCTTC CASSLAGGTYNDGQFF
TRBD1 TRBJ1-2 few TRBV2 TGTGCCAGCAACCTCGACAGGGGTGAGGGAGGCTACACCTTC CASNLDRGEGGYTF
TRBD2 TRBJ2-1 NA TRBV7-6 TGTGCCAGCAGCCGTCGACTAGCGGGTGAGCAGTTCTTC CASSRRLAGEQFF
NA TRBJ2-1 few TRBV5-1 TGCGCCAGCAGCTACCTAACACCTGAGCAGTTCTTC CASSYLTPEQFF
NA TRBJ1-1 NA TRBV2 TGTGCCAGCAGATCCAAACCGCCCGGCACTGAAGCTTTCTTT CASRSKPPGTEAFF
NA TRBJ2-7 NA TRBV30 TGTGCCTGGAGTTTTATGGGGGCAGGACACTCCTACGAGCAGTACTTC CAWSFMGAGHSYEQYF
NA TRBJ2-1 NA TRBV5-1 TGCGCCAGCGGATGGACCTACAATGAGCAGTTCTTC CASGWTYNEQFF
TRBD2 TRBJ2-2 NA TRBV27 TGTGCCAGCAGTTTAAACTTAGCGGGAAGCACCGGGGAGCTGTTTTTT CASSLNLAGSTGELFF
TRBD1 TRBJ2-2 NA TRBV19 TGTGCCAGTAGGGGATCAGGGGGCAACACCGGGGAGCTGTTTTTT CASRGSGGNTGELFF
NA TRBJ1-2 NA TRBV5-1 TGCGCCAGCAGCCGGGACCACGGCGACTATGGCTACACCTTC CASSRDHGDYGYTF
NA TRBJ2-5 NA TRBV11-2 TGTGCCAGCAGCTTATTTAACAGGAAAGAGACCCAGTACTTC CASSLFNRKETQYF
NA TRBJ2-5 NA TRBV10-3 TGTGCCATCCAGAGTCTCCCCCAAGAGACCCAGTACTTC CAIQSLPQETQYF
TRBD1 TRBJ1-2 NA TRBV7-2 TGTGCCAGCAGCTTTAGGGACAGGGCCGATGGCTACACCTTC CASSFRDRADGYTF
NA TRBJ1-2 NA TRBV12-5 TGTGCTAGTGGTCCCGGACAGTGGGACGGCTACACCTTC CASGPGQWDGYTF
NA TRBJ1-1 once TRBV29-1 TGCAGCGTTGCCCTGCAGCACTCTTACACTGAAGCTTTCTTT CSVALQHSYTEAFF
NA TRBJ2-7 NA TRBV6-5 TGTGCCAGCAGTTACACCGGGACCCTGATCAACGAGCAGTACTTC CASSYTGTLINEQYF
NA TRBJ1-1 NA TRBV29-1 TGCAGCGTTCTGGGGTGGGGGCCGAACACTGAAGCTTTCTTT CSVLGWGPNTEAFF
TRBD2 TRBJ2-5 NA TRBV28 TGTGCCAGCTACTCTAGCGGGAGGGGTGAGACCCAGTACTTC CASYSSGRGETQYF
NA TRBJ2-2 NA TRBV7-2 TGTGCCAGCAGCTTAGATTGGGCCTCGAACACCGGGGAGCTGTTTTTT CASSLDWASNTGELFF
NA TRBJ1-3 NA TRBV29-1 TGCAGCGTCGGACAGAGCTCTGGAAACACCATATATTTT CSVGQSSGNTIYF
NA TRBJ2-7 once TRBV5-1 TGCGCCAGCAGCGAAATATCGGGCCCCTACGAGCAGTACTTC CASSEISGPYEQYF
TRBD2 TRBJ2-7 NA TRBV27 TGTGCCAGCAGTTTAAAAGGACTAGCGGGAGGGGTCGTCTACGAGCAGTACTTC CASSLKGLAGGVVYEQYF